These 14 T cell receptor beta chains were sequenced from one sample in a study of cytomegalovirus exposure and HLA in healthy donors. The PCR contained 60 Vbeta and 13 Jbeta primers. Method: immunoSEQ multiplex PCR; TCRdb's copy keeps in-frame clones and lacks some. The data hold some 130,000 clones, with around 80% observed a single time. Input material: PBMCs. The receptors stem from a man aged 30-40 years in good health.

Only one count was recorded for this clone. V usage is TRBV7-3 and J usage is TRBJ2-2; 8 bases line up with TRBD1. Germline assignment: CDR1 SGHTA and CDR2 FQGTGA. J was trimmed by 6 bases and V by 7 bases; bases with no gene match: 13. The CDR3 runs 16 residues. CDR3 loop: CASTHNSGGDAGELFF. Here the CDR3 DNA reads TGTGCCAGCACCCACAATTCAGGGGGCGACGCCGGGGAGCTGTTTTTT.

The rearrangement joins TRBV29-1 to TRBJ2-5, with 8 nucleotides matching TRBD1. The CDR3 has 14 amino acids. J gave up 5 bases and V 3 bases, and 8 bases lay outside the gene matches. Per the germline V gene, CDR1 is SQVTM and CDR2 is ANQGSEA. The DNA for the CDR3 is TGCAGCGTTGAGTCGCAGGGGGCAGGGGAGACCCAGTACTTC. Translation gives CSVESQGAGETQYF.

V and J are TRBV30 and TRBJ1-2, with D perhaps TRBD1 (6 bases). Between the trimmed V and J ends, which lost 2 bases and 2 bases, there was a span of 18 bases. The CDR3 sequence is 16 residues long. Germline V gene sequence: CDR1 GTSNPN, CDR2 SVGIG (reference sequence). CDR3: CAWSLTAGTPNYGYTF. DNA for the CDR3: TGTGCCTGGAGTTTAACCGCCGGGACACCAAACTATGGCTACACCTTC.

Here the CDR3 DNA reads TGTGCCAGCAGCTTCCCTCCTAATACCTACGAGCAGTACTTC. Amino acids: CASSFPPNTYEQYF. The V call is TRBV11-1, the J call TRBJ2-7; D not resolved. This CDR3 is built from 14 residues. The germline V gene encodes CDR1 SGHAT and CDR2 FQDESV (reference sequence). Trimming pared 3 bases from V and 2 bases from J, leaving 11 bases between.

The V gene is TRBV6-1, the J gene TRBJ1-5, with a tentative D call TRBD1 (6 bases). The CDR3 totals 15 residues. The V and J ends lost 1 base and 5 bases respectively, with 12 bases between them. The germline gives CDR1 MNHNS, CDR2 SASEGT. The CDR3 nucleotides read TGTGCCAGCAGTGAAGAGGTCGGGGGGCATCAGCCCCAGCATTTT. Translating gives CASSEEVGGHQPQHF.

This chain joins TRBV6-6 and TRBJ2-1; D possibly corresponds to TRBD2 (5 bases). V was pared by 0 bases and J by 5 bases, with 11 bases between. CDR1 is MNHNY, CDR2 SVGAGI, per germline (reference sequence). The CDR3 runs to 15 residues. In nucleotides, the CDR3 is TGTGCCAGCAGTTACTCCTACGGGGTTCACAATGAGCAGTTCTTC. The encoded protein is CASSYSYGVHNEQFF.

The rearrangement links TRBV5-6 to TRBJ2-5; D possibly corresponds to TRBD2 (6 bases). This CDR3 contains 16 residues. Trimming shortened V by 0 bases and J by 0 bases, and 12 bases separated the two germline ends. Germline V gives CDR1 SGHDT, CDR2 YYEEEE. The CDR3 spells CASSLGFGRNQETQYF. CDR3 DNA: TGTGCCAGCAGCTTGGGGTTCGGGAGAAACCAAGAGACCCAGTACTTC.

CDR3 DNA: TGTGCCATCAGTGAGTCGGCACAGTCAGAGACCCAGTACTTC. It is translated as CAISESAQSETQYF. The chain joins TRBV10-3 to TRBJ2-5; no reliable D call. V was shortened by 0 bases and J by 4 bases, with 9 bases between the two germline ends. The CDR3 length is 14 residues. Germline CDR1 and CDR2: ENHRY and SYGVKD.

The chain is built from TRBV30 and TRBJ2-3, with 8 bases aligning to TRBD2. This CDR3 spans 13 amino acids. Per the germline V gene, CDR1 is GTSNPN and CDR2 is SVGIG (reference sequence). V was pared by 7 bases and J by 1 base, with 4 bases of the junction left unmatched. The CDR3 nucleotides read TGTGCCTCCACGGGACTAGGCACAGATACGCAGTATTTT. It specifies CASTGLGTDTQYF.

This rearrangement joins TRBV7-3 to TRBJ2-1; a weak D match, TRBD2 (5 bases). The V and J ends lost 4 bases and 0 bases respectively, with 7 bases between them. In germline, CDR1 is SGHTA, CDR2 FQGTGA. CDR3 size: 14 residues. CDR3 DNA: TGTGCCAGCAGCTGGGCGGGCTCCTACAATGAGCAGTTCTTC. Its protein product is CASSWAGSYNEQFF.

A few counts support this clone. For the CDR3, the DNA is TGTGCCAGCAGTGCTCCCGGAGCCCTCGGCATTTACGAGCAGTACTTC. Its protein product is CASSAPGALGIYEQYF. The chain couples TRBV28 to TRBJ2-7; D unclear. Germline lookup yields CDR1 MDHEN and CDR2 SYDVKM. The CDR3 length is 16 residues. V lost 5 bases and J lost 4, with 21 bases in between.

The V gene is TRBV9, the J gene TRBJ2-2; D is undetermined. CDR3 length: 12 residues. V was clipped by 0 bases and J by 5 bases, with 2 bases between them. CDR1 and CDR2 (germline): SGDLS, YYNGEE. The CDR3 loop reads CASSVATGELFF. CDR3 DNA: TGTGCCAGCAGCGTAGCTACCGGGGAGCTGTTTTTT.

This chain connects TRBV10-2 to TRBJ2-3, with D maybe TRBD2 (6 bases). CDR3 length equals 14 residues. The germline V gene has CDR1 WSHSY and CDR2 SAAADI. The V and J ends lost 0 bases and 6 bases respectively, with 10 bases between them. CDR3 DNA sequence: TGCGCCAGCAGTGAGTCTGGGAGGAGCGATACGCAGTATTTT. It specifies CASSESGRSDTQYF.

This clone was found a few times. CDR3 region: CASSQGTDTTLSYEQYF. DNA of the CDR3: TGCGCCAGCAGCCAGGGGACTGACACCACCCTCTCCTACGAGCAGTACTTC. The genes are TRBV4-1 and TRBJ2-7, with a weak D call TRBD2 (6 bases). Germline V gene lookup returns CDR1 MGHRA and CDR2 YSYEKL. Trimming shortened V by 3 bases and J by 0 bases, and 18 bases separated the two germline ends. The CDR3 runs to 17 residues.